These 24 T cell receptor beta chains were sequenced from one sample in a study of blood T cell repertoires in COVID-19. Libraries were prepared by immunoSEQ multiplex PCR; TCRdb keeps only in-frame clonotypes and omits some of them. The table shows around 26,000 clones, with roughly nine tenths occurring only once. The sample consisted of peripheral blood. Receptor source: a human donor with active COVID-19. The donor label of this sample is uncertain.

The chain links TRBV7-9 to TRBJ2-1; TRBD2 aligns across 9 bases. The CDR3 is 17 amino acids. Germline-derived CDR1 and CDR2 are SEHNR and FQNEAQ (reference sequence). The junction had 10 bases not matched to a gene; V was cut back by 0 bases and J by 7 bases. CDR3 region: CASSLARPAGGVNEQFF. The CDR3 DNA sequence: TGTGCCAGCAGCTTAGCGCGGCCAGCGGGAGGAGTAAATGAGCAGTTCTTC.

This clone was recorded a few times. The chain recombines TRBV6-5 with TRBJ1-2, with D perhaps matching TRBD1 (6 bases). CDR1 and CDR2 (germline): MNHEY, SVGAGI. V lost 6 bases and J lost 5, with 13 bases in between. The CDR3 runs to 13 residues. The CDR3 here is CASSSGTFYGYTF. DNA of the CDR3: TGTGCCAGCAGCTCCGGGACATTTTATGGCTACACCTTC.

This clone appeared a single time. The CDR3 spells CASSPGQGHGYTF. Written as DNA, the CDR3 is TGTGCCAGCAGTCCAGGACAGGGGCATGGCTACACCTTC. This chain joins TRBV25-1 and TRBJ1-2; the match to TRBD1 covers 9 bases. Germline values: CDR1 MGHDK, CDR2 SYGVNS. The CDR3 has 13 residues. J gave up 6 bases and V 5 bases, and 4 bases lay outside the gene matches.

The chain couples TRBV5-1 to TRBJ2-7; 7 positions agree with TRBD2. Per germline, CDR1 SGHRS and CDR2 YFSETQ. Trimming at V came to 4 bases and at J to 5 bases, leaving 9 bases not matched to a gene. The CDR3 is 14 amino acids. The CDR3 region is CASSRWGGSDEQYF. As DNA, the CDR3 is TGCGCCAGCAGCCGCTGGGGAGGGAGCGACGAGCAGTACTTC.

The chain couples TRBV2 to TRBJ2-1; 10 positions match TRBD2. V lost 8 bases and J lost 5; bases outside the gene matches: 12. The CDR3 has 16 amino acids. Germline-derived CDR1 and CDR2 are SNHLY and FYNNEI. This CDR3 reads CASRTTGTSVDNEQFF. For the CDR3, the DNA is TGTGCCAGCCGAACAACCGGGACTAGCGTAGACAATGAGCAGTTCTTC.

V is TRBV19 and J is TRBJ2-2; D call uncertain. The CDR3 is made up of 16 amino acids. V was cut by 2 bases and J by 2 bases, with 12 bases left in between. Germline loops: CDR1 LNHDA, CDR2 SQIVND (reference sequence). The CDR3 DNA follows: TGTGCCAGTAGTATAATCGGCACAGTTAACACCGGGGAGCTGTTTTTT. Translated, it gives CASSIIGTVNTGELFF.

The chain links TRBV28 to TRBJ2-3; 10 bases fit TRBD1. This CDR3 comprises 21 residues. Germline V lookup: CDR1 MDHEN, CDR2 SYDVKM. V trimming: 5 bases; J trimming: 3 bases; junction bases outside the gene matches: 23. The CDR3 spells CASSRMPKVLDRGVGTDTQYF. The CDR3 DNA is TGTGCCAGCAGTCGTATGCCCAAGGTCCTGGACAGGGGGGTAGGAACAGATACGCAGTATTTT. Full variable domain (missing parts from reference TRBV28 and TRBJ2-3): DVKVTQSSRYLVKRTGEKVFLECVQDMDHENMFWYRQDPGLGLRLIYFSYDVKMKEKGDIPEGYSVSREKKERFSLILESASTNQTSMYLCASSRMPKVLDRGVGTDTQYFGPGTRLTVL.

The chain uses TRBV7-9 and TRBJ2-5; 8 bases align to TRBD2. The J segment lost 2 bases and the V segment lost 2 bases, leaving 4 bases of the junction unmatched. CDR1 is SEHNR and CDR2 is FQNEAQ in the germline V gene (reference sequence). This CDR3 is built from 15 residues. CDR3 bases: TGTGCCAGCAGCTTAACTAGCGGATCACAAGAGACCCAGTACTTC. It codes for CASSLTSGSQETQYF.

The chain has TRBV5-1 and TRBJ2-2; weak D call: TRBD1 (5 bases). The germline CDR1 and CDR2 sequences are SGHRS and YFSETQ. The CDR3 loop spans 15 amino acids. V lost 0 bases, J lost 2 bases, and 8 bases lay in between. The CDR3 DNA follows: TGCGCCAGCAGCTTGGATCAGGGAAACACCGGGGAGCTGTTTTTT. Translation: CASSLDQGNTGELFF.

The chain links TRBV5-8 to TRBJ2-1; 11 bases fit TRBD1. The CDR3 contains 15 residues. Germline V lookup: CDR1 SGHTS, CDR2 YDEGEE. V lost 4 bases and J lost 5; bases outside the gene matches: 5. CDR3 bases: TGTGCCAGCAGCCCGGACAGGGGGCGAAACAATGAGCAGTTCTTC. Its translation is CASSPDRGRNNEQFF.

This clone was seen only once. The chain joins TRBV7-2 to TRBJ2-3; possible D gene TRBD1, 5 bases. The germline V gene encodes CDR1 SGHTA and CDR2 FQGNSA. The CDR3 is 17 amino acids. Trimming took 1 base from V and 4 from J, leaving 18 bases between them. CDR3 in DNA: TGTGCCAGCAGCTTAGGACGATACGCCAGGGCCGCAGATACGCAGTATTTT. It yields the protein CASSLGRYARAADTQYF.

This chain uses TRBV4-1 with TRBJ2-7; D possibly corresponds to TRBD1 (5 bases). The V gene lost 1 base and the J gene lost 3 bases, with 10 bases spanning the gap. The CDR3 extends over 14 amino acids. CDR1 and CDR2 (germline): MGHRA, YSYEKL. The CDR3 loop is CASSQAGNDYEQYF. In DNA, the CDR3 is TGCGCCAGCAGCCAAGCAGGGAACGACTACGAGCAGTACTTC.

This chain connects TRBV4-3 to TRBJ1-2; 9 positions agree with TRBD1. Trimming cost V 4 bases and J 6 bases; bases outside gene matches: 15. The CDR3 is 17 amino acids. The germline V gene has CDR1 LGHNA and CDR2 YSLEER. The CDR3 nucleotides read TGCGCCAGCAGCCCCGATGGTGGCGGGACAGGGATGGATGGCTACACCTTC. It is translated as CASSPDGGGTGMDGYTF.

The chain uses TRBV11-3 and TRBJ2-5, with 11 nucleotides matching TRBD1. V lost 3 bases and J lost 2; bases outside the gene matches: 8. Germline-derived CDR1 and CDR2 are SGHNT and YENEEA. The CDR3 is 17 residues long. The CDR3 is CASSLGVGTGGQETQYF. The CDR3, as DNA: TGTGCCAGCAGCTTGGGTGTGGGGACAGGGGGTCAAGAGACCCAGTACTTC.

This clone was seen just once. Written as DNA, the CDR3 is TGTGCCAGCAGTTACCGGACAGCGAACACTGAAGCTTTCTTT. This gives the protein CASSYRTANTEAFF. The J gene is TRBJ1-1, the V gene TRBV6-5; TRBD1 might be the D (6 bases). In germline, CDR1 is MNHEY, CDR2 SVGAGI. The V end was cut by 2 bases, the J end by 1 base, with 8 bases between. The CDR3 extends over 14 amino acids.

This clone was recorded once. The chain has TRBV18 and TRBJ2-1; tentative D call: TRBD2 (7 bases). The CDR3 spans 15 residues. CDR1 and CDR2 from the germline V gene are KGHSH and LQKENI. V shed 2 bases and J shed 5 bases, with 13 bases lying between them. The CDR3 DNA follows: TGTGCCAGCTCACCAAGGGGGGGGGATGACAATGAGCAGTTCTTC. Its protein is CASSPRGGDDNEQFF.

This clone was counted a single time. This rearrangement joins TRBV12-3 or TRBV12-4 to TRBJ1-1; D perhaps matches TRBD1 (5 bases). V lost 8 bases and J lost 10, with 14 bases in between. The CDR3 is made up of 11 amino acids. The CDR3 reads CASAGGTRAFF. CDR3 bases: TGTGCCAGCGCCGGGGGAACGCGAGCTTTCTTT.

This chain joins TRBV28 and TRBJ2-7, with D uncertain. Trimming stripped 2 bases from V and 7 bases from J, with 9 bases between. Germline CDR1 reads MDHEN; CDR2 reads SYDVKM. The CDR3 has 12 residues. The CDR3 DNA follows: TGTGCCAGCAGTTTACGGCCGGGTGAGCAGTACTTC. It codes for CASSLRPGEQYF.

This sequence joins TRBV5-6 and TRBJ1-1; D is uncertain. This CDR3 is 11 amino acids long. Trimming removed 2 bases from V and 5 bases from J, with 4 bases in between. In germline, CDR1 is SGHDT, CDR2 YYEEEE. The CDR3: CASSFRTEAFF. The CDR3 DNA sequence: TGTGCCAGCAGCTTCCGGACTGAAGCTTTCTTT.

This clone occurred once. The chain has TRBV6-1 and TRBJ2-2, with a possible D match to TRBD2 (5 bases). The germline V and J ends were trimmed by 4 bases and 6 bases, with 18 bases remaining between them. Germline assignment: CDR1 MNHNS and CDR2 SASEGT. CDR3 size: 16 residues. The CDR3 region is CASSALRLAGPGELFF. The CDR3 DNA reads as TGTGCCAGCAGTGCTTTGAGGCTAGCCGGCCCCGGGGAGCTGTTTTTT.

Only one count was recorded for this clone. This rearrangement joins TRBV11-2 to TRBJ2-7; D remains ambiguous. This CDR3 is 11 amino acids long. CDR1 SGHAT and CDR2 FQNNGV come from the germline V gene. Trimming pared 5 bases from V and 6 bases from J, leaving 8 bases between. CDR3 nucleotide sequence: TGTGCCAGCAGCACTCATTCCGAGCAGTACTTC. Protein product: CASSTHSEQYF. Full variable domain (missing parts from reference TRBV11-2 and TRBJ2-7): EAGVAQSPRYKIIEKRQSVAFWCNPISGHATLYWYQQILGQGPKLLIQFQNNGVVDDSQLPKDRFSAERLKGVDSTLKIQPAKLEDSAVYLCASSTHSEQYFGPGTRLTVT.

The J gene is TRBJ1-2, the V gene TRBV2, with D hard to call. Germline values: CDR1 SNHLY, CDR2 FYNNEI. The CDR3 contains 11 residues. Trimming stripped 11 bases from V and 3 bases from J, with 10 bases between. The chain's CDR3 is CASLIDYGYTF. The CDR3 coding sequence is TGTGCCTCACTAATTGACTATGGCTACACCTTC.

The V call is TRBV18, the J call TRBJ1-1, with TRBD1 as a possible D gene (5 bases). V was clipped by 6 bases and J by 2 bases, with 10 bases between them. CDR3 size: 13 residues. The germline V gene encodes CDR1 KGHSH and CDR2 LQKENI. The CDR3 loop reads CASSGDSNTEAFF. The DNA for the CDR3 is TGTGCCAGCTCCGGGGACTCTAACACTGAAGCTTTCTTT.

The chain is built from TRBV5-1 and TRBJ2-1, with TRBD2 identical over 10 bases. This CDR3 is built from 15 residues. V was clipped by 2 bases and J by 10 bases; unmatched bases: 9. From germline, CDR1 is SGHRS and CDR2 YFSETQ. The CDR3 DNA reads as TGCGCCAGCAGCTTTATCCCTAGCGGGAGCGGGGAGCAGTTCTTC. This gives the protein CASSFIPSGSGEQFF.